This TCR beta chain is drawn from a study of blood T cell repertoires in COVID-19. Using immunoSEQ multiplex PCR, the repertoire was profiled, and TCRdb retains in-frame clones only, with some absent. The profile shows around 52,000 clones, 75% to 90% of them singletons. The sample was peripheral blood. The source is a woman older than 75 with COVID-19, enrolled during active disease.

This CDR3 is CASSAGQGANQPQHF. DNA of the CDR3: TGTGCCAGCAGCGCCGGACAGGGGGCGAATCAGCCCCAGCATTTT. This chain connects TRBV9 to TRBJ1-5, with 11 nucleotides matching TRBD1. J lost 4 bases, V lost 3 bases, and 3 bases had no gene match. CDR3 length: 15 amino acids. CDR1 is SGDLS and CDR2 is YYNGEE in the germline V gene.